The source of this T cell receptor beta chain is a study of shared clonotypes between healthy human individuals. Whole-study results and caveats: Donors were few, which limited the genetic and exposure-history diversity represented. Clonotypes that were shared across a few donors made up 4% to 6% of naive CD4 clonotypes.

Only in-frame clones appear in the TCRdb table, and some are missing; sequencing was by immunoSEQ multiplex PCR. Among 2.3 million or so clones listed, approximately 93% were seen once. The CDR3 covers 13 residues. V lost 6 bases and J lost 5, with 10 bases in between. The germline CDR1 and CDR2 sequences are MDHEN and SYDVKM. The authors divided CD4+ cells into CD45RA+ naive and CD45RA-negative memory subsets. Notes on this clone: Its specificity is not known.

The chain recombines TRBV28 with TRBJ2-2, with D perhaps TRBD1 (6 bases). This receptor was identified in a man younger than 30 in good health. Some clones in this sample may be carry-over from other donors' samples. The sequenced sample was naive CD4+ T cells from PBMCs. Subset here: CD45RA+ positively selected. CDR3 residues: CASRLQGTGELFF. DNA for the CDR3: TGTGCCAGCAGGCTACAGGGAACCGGGGAGCTGTTTTTT.